One sample yielded the 6 T cell receptor beta chains listed below, sequenced in a study of CD8+ T cells in alopecia areata (dated 2018 in TCRdb). Reading the label with the study, this specimen's time point is: roughly 24 weeks on oral tofacitinib. The treatment or condition label on this specimen signifies: oral pan-JAK inhibitor, 5-10 mg twice daily. Receptor libraries were prepared by the immunoSEQ multiplex PCR assay. To provide template for TCR sequencing, every sample had RNA extracted and reverse transcribed into cDNA. The immuneACCESS repertoire file appears here via TCRdb, limited to in-frame rearrangements. These files lack a portion of the clones; in checked studies, under half of the deficit traces to unresolved V genes, and the cause of the others is not known. The sample table holds 110,000 or so clones, of which roughly 50% were seen once. The ten biggest clones cover approximately 3.1% of the sample.

The starting material was CD4+ T cells sorted from blood, obtained at week 24, from a patient treated with tofacitinib. The receptors shown here come from a human donor with alopecia areata.

There are a few counts of this clone. The chain links TRBV4-1 to TRBJ1-4; 11 bases match TRBD1. Trimming at V came to 0 bases and at J to 8 bases, leaving 11 bases not matched to a gene. CDR1 and CDR2 (germline): MGHRA, YSYEKL. The CDR3 covers 18 residues. CDR3 region: CASSQDPLRTGGEEKLFF. DNA of the CDR3: TGCGCCAGCAGCCAAGATCCCCTCAGGACAGGGGGCGAAGAAAAACTGTTTTTT.

V usage is TRBV9 and J usage is TRBJ1-2; D is unresolved. The CDR3 is 14 residues long. The germline V and J ends were trimmed by 0 bases and 2 bases, with 8 bases remaining between them. Germline CDR1 SGDLS, CDR2 YYNGEE. The DNA of the CDR3 is TGTGCCAGCAGCGTAGGTGACACCAACTATGGCTACACCTTC. The encoded protein is CASSVGDTNYGYTF.

CDR3 sequence reads: CASSLRGANTEAFF. CDR3 bases: TGTGCCAGCAGCTTGCGAGGGGCGAACACTGAAGCTTTCTTT. The J gene is TRBJ1-1, the V gene TRBV5-6; a possible D gene is TRBD1 (5 bases). The V gene's germline CDR1 is SGHDT and CDR2 YYEEEE. V lost 1 base, J lost 1 base, and 8 bases lay in between. CDR3 size: 14 residues.

In this sample, this clone turned up once. V is TRBV15 and J is TRBJ2-5, with D possibly being TRBD2 (6 bases). V was pared by 6 bases and J by 0 bases, with 11 bases between. The germline gives CDR1 LNHNV, CDR2 YYDKDF (reference sequence). This CDR3 spans 14 amino acids. DNA of the CDR3: TGTGCCACCAGTCGGAGGGACTACCAAGAGACCCAGTACTTC. Residues: CATSRRDYQETQYF.

The chain carries TRBV2 and TRBJ2-1, with 13 bases fitting TRBD2. This CDR3 spans 15 amino acids. V was clipped by 9 bases and J by 7 bases; unmatched bases: 9. CDR1 and CDR2 from the germline V gene are SNHLY and FYNNEI. CDR3 nucleotides: TGTGCCAGTCTTATTCGGACTAGCGGGGGTAATGAGCAGTTCTTC. Its translation is CASLIRTSGGNEQFF. Looking up the rest from reference TRBV2 and TRBJ2-1 gives the full variable domain: EPEVTQTPSHQVTQMGQEVILRCVPISNHLYFYWYRQILGQKVEFLVSFYNNEISEKSEIFDDQFSVERPDGSNFTLKIRSTKLEDSAMYFCASLIRTSGGNEQFFGPGTRLTVL.

The chain has TRBV15 and TRBJ1-1; the D is unclear. Germline V CDR1 and CDR2: LNHNV, YYDKDF (reference sequence). Trimming removed 5 bases from V and 4 bases from J, with 11 bases in between. CDR3 length equals 13 residues. The CDR3 loop is CATSGQLGTEAFF. CDR3 coding DNA: TGTGCCACCAGCGGGCAGTTGGGCACTGAAGCTTTCTTT.